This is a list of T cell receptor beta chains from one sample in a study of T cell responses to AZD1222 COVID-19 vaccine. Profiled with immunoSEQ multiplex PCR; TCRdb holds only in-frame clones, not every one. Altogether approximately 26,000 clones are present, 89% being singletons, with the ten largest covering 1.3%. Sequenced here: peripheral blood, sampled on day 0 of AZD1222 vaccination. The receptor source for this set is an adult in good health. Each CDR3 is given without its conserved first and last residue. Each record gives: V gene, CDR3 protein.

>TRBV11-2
ASSLGASGYQETQY
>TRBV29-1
SVEVPPGGNTIY
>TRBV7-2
ASSLVGGGNQPQH
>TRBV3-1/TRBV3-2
ASSQTGSGANVLT
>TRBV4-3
ASSQGVRAVRAEAF
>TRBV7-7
ASSLAKDRGSPLTDTQY
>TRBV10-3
AISEIRVQTYEQY
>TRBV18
ASSGGQGSATNEKLF
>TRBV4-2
ASSQDKQADTQY
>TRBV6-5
ASSYSGGGNTEAF
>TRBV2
ASSERALILGSGNTIY
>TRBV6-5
ASMGPAGYPYEQY
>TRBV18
ASSPRDRGTEAF
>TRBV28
ASIKDGAQY
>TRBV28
ATFSPVAKGYEQY
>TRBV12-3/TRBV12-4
ASSPFWSDTQY
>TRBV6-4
ASSLAGIKDTQY
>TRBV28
ASSSGTSGRETQY
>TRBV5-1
ASSYLGGREQY
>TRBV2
ASSRDRTASGNTIY
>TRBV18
ASSYWTASTDTQY
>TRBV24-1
ATSDRDRGNQPQH
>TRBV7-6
ASSLEDRQETQY
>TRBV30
AWSQQTPSSGNTIY
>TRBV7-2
ASSSEAGVRGDTQY
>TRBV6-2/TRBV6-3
ASSYGEAGEKLF
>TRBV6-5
ASSRQRLGTGELF
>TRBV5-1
ASSLAEYNSPLH
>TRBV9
ASSALGGQPQH
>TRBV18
ASSPLRTGSPGELF
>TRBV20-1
SARYDPEAF
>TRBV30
AWSEGSDEKLF
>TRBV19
ASSRGPRYT
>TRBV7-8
ASSPRGVNYEQY
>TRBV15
ATSRADRILTEISYEQY
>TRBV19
ASSPGPNEKLF
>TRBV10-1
ASSSRANTEAF
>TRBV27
ASSLFGPAYEQY
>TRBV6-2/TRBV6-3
ASSSRQRNEKLF
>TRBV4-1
ASSPNGGGGGFWDTGELF
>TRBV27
ASSLTMTVETQY
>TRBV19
ASSIEGLAGGRAYNEQF
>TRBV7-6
ASSRRVAGNTIY
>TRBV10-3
AISETQGRGTEAF
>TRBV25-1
ASSESRTSFTETQY
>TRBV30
AWSAGAVEQF
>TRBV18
ASSPEQLETQY
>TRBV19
ASSIGVAVNTEAF
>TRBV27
ASSLGSLRTYEQY